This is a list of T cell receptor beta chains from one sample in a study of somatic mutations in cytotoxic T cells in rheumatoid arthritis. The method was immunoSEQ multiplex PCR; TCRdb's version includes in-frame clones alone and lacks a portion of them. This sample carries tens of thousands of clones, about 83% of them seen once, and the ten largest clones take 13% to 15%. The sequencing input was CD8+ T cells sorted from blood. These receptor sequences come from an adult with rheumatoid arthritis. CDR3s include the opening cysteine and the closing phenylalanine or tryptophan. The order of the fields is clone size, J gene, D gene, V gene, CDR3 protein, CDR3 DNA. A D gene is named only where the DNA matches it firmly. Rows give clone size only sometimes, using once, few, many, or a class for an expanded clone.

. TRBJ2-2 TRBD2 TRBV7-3 CASSPRLAGSLTNTGELFF TGTGCCAGCAGCCCAAGACTAGCGGGAAGCCTTACTAACACCGGGGAGCTGTTTTTT
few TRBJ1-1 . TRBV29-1 CSVGRGNTEAFF TGCAGCGTTGGGCGGGGGAACACTGAAGCTTTCTTT
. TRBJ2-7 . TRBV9 CASSATPGYEQYF TGTGCCAGCAGCGCAACCCCCGGCTACGAGCAGTACTTC
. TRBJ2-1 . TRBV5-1 CASSGALPGEQFF TGCGCCAGCAGCGGGGCCCTACCGGGTGAGCAGTTCTTC
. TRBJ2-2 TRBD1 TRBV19 CASSTRDRNTGELFF TGTGCCAGTAGTACCCGGGACAGGAACACCGGGGAGCTGTTTTTT
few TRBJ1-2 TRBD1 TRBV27 CASSFTVTGGAYGYTF TGTGCCAGCAGTTTTACCGTTACAGGGGGCGCTTACGGCTACACCTTC
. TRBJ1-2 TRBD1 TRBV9 CASSVSGTEQYGYTF TGTGCCAGCAGCGTTTCCGGGACAGAACAATATGGCTACACCTTC
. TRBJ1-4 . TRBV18 CASSPNTGHSVF TGTGCCAGCTCACCGAACACCGGACATAGTGTTTTT
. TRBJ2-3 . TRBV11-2 CASSPGNWDTDTQYF TGTGCCAGCAGCCCAGGTAACTGGGACACAGATACGCAGTATTTT
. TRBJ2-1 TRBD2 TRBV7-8 CASTTAGTSGANEQFF TGTGCCAGCACCACTGCCGGCACTAGCGGGGCCAATGAGCAGTTCTTC
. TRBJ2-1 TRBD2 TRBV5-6 CASSYGPSGNNEQFF TGTGCCAGCAGCTATGGGCCTAGCGGGAACAATGAGCAGTTCTTC
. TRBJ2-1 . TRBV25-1 CASSVGQVPYNEQFF TGTGCCAGCAGTGTGGGACAAGTACCCTACAATGAGCAGTTCTTC
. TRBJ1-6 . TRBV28 CASSLAYRAGESPLHF TGTGCCAGCAGCCTCGCCTACAGGGCAGGGGAATCACCCCTCCACTTT
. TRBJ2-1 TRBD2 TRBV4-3 CASSQQGLAGGPSINEQFF TGCGCCAGCAGCCAGCAGGGACTAGCGGGAGGGCCGAGCATTAATGAGCAGTTCTTC
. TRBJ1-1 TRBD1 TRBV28 CASSLLGQGTEAFF TGTGCCAGCAGTTTACTCGGACAGGGGACTGAAGCTTTCTTT
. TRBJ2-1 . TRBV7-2 CASSLNDRDPRSYEQFF TGTGCCAGCAGCTTGAACGACCGGGACCCACGGTCCTATGAGCAGTTCTTC
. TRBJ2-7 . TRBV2 CASGTRDYSYEQYF TGTGCCAGCGGAACGCGGGATTACTCCTACGAGCAGTACTTC